The entry below describes one T cell receptor (beta chain). Listed TCR primers and previously described methods were used for bulk TCR libraries. MiXCR was run by TCRdb on the PCR reads, yielding one entry per CDR3 protein. The table records under 600,000 distinct CDR3 sequences, about a quarter of them present only once. This sample was included in a study of molecular identifiers for immune sequencing clone quantification. Overall study context: Replicate runs used RNA from approximately 20,000 or 100,000 naive CD8 cells, which was split five ways into aliquots, and four of those aliquots were then sequenced.

The CDR3 consists of 14 residues. Trimming removed 5 bases at V and 6 bases at J, with 17 bases between. CDR1 and CDR2 from the germline V gene are MNHEY and SMNVEV (reference sequence). The sorting of naive CD8 T cells used the CD8+CD4-CCR7+CD45RA+ phenotype. Sequencing was done on a sample of naive CD8+ T cells from blood, with Jurkat cell RNA spiked in. Subset of the sample: FACS-sorted CD8+CD4-CCR7+CD45RA+ naive T cells. The chain couples TRBV27 to TRBJ2-7; D gene unclear. The origin of this receptor is a human donor in good health. Some libraries in this study had Jurkat cell RNA spiked in. CDR3 coding DNA: TGTGCCAGCAGTCACCGTGATTTCCCGGTCGAGCAGTACTTC. It codes for CASSHRDFPVEQYF.